Only one count was recorded for the clone carrying this TCR beta chain. These data originate in a study of T-cell reconstitution after alpha-beta-depleted transplantation in children. This sample's TCRbeta library carried unique molecular identifier barcodes. TCRdb re-called the PCR reads through MiXCR, storing one row per CDR3 protein. Of about 250,000 distinct CDR3 sequences in the sample, 20% to 30% were seen once. V was trimmed by 3 bases and J by 2 bases, leaving 14 bases between them. The CDR3 totals 15 residues. Germline CDR1 and CDR2: SGHTA and FQGNSA. This chain links TRBV7-2 with TRBJ2-7; a weak D match, TRBD2 (5 bases). The TCR sequence derives from a female patient between 2 and 15 years old who had a stem cell transplant for congenital amegakaryocytic thrombocytopenia, so the T cells may come from the graft donor. This specimen was PBMCs, mostly from graft donor cells, taken 360 days after TCRalphabeta/CD19-depleted stem cell transplant. The CDR3 DNA reads as TGTGCCAGCAGCTTGAGGGCGGGCTTGGCCTACGAGCAGTACTTC. The encoded protein is CASSLRAGLAYEQYF.